These 11 T cell receptor beta chains share one sample of origin, sequenced in a study of cytomegalovirus exposure and HLA in healthy donors. Amplification used 60 Vbeta primers and 13 Jbeta primers. Clones were sequenced by immunoSEQ multiplex PCR, and TCRdb holds only the in-frame ones, with some missing. In the table there are roughly 190,000 clones, about 87% of which are singletons. The material sequenced was PBMCs. These receptors all stem from a woman aged 18-35 years in good health and CMV-seronegative.

This clone appeared a single time. The gene calls are TRBV7-3 and TRBJ2-1, with D tentatively TRBD2 (7 bases). The CDR3 contains 15 residues. The V and J ends lost 4 bases and 3 bases respectively, with 13 bases between them. Germline CDR1 SGHTA, CDR2 FQGTGA. The CDR3 sequence is CASSWGGQRYNEQFF. CDR3 in DNA: TGTGCCAGCAGCTGGGGGGGACAACGCTACAATGAGCAGTTCTTC.

This clone was observed once. The J gene is TRBJ2-7, the V gene TRBV6-1; 10 nucleotides agree with TRBD2. J lost 7 bases, V lost 3 bases, and 12 bases had no gene match. Germline V lookup: CDR1 MNHNS, CDR2 SASEGT. This CDR3 comprises 16 residues. This CDR3 is CASSDSGRHPIDEQYF. CDR3 nucleotide sequence: TGTGCCAGCAGTGATAGCGGGAGGCACCCTATCGATGAGCAGTACTTC.

Written as DNA, the CDR3 is TGCGCCAGCAGCCCTTGGGGGGGAGACTACGAGCAGTACTTC. Amino acid sequence: CASSPWGGDYEQYF. The J gene is TRBJ2-7, the V gene TRBV5-1; 7 positions match TRBD2. This CDR3 spans 14 amino acids. The germline V gene encodes CDR1 SGHRS and CDR2 YFSETQ. V shed 4 bases and J 3 bases; nucleotides not matched to a gene: 7.

V usage is TRBV5-1 and J usage is TRBJ2-5; 9 nucleotides match TRBD2. The J call is in doubt because the DNA end fits TRBJ2-7 better. The CDR3 is made up of 16 amino acids. Germline V gene sequence: CDR1 SGHRS, CDR2 YFSETQ. For the CDR3, the DNA is TGCGCCAGCAGCTTGAATAGCGGGAGCAGCTCCTACGAGCAGTACTTC. It translates to CASSLNSGSSSYEQYF.

V is TRBV10-3 and J is TRBJ1-2; TRBD1 agrees at 10 bases. V was clipped by 5 bases and J by 6 bases; unmatched bases: 12. The length of the CDR3 is 16 residues. Germline V gives CDR1 ENHRY, CDR2 SYGVKD. The CDR3 DNA is TGTGCCATCAGTAGGACAGGGGGTCAACCGCTTAATGGCTACACCTTC. Translation: CAISRTGGQPLNGYTF.

The chain links TRBV5-6 to TRBJ1-2; no firm D call. The CDR3 length is 14 residues. Trimming removed 4 bases at V and 8 bases at J, with 18 bases between. Germline V CDR1 and CDR2: SGHDT, YYEEEE. The CDR3 DNA follows: TGTGCCAGCAGCGTGGGTTGGACTATAGAGGGCTACACCTTC. Protein: CASSVGWTIEGYTF. Using reference TRBV5-6 and TRBJ1-2 for the parts outside the CDR3, the full variable domain is DAGVTQSPTHLIKTRGQQVTLRCSPKSGHDTVSWYQQALGQGPQFIFQYYEEEERQRGNFPDRFSGHQFPNYSSELNVNALLLGDSALYLCASSVGWTIEGYTFGSGTRLTVV.

The V and J genes are TRBV5-1 and TRBJ2-3; TRBD1 agrees at 11 bases. Germline lookup yields CDR1 SGHRS and CDR2 YFSETQ. V trimming: 4 bases; J trimming: 4 bases; junction bases outside the gene matches: 8. The CDR3 length is 16 residues. CDR3 amino acids: CASSRGPGQGADTQYF. In nucleotides, the CDR3 is TGCGCCAGCAGCCGCGGGCCGGGACAGGGGGCAGATACGCAGTATTTT.

This chain connects TRBV9 to TRBJ2-3; TRBD2 aligns across 7 bases. CDR1 and CDR2 from the germline V gene are SGDLS and YYNGEE. Germline trimming cut 0 bases from V and 3 bases from J; bases unmatched to any gene: 4. This CDR3 has 15 residues. The CDR3 bases are TGTGCCAGCAGCGTAGGGGGTAGCGGGACAGATACGCAGTATTTT. Translated: CASSVGGSGTDTQYF.

The rearrangement joins TRBV5-6 to TRBJ1-6; D is undetermined. V was trimmed by 1 base and J by 10 bases, leaving 21 bases between them. The CDR3 loop spans 17 amino acids. Per germline, CDR1 SGHDT and CDR2 YYEEEE. The CDR3 sequence is CASSLPPMRGVESPLHF. The CDR3 nucleotides read TGTGCCAGCAGCTTGCCCCCAATGCGCGGGGTCGAGTCACCCCTCCACTTT.

The count of this clone is one. The chain links TRBV5-1 to TRBJ1-2, with D possibly TRBD1 on 5 matching bases. The CDR3 runs 12 residues. The germline V gene encodes CDR1 SGHRS and CDR2 YFSETQ. Trimming removed 7 bases at V and 4 bases at J, with 11 bases between. The CDR3 coding sequence is TGCGCCAGCGCCGGGACTTCCTATGGCTACACCTTC. Translated: CASAGTSYGYTF. The complete variable domain, with remaining parts taken from reference TRBV5-1 and TRBJ1-2, reads KAGVTQTPRYLIKTRGQQVTLSCSPISGHRSVSWYQQTPGQGLQFLFEYFSETQRNKGNFPGRFSGRQFSNSRSEMNVSTLELGDSALYLCASAGTSYGYTFGSGTRLTVV.

The chain is built from TRBV5-6 and TRBJ2-5; 8 bases map to TRBD2. The DNA end is a closer match to TRBJ2-7, so the J assignment may be wrong. The germline gives CDR1 SGHDT, CDR2 YYEEEE. The CDR3 sequence is 13 residues long. The CDR3 nucleotides read TGTGCCAGCAGCTTCGGGACTAGGGGCGAGCAGTACTTC. This codes for CASSFGTRGEQYF.